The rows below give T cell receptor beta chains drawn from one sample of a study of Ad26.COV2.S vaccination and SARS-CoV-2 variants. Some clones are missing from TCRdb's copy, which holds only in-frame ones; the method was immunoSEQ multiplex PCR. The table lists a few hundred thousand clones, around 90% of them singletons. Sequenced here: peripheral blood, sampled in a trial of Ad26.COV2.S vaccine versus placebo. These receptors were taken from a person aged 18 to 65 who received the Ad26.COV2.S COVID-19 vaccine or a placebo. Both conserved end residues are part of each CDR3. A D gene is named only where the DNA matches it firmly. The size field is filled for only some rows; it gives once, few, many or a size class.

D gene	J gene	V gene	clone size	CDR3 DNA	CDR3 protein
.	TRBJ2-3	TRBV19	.	TGTGCCAGTAGTACCCTTTCTTTCCGCACAGATACGCAGTATTTT	CASSTLSFRTDTQYF
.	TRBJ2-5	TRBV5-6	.	TGTGCCAGCAGCATCCCAACTAGCAGTCAAGAGACCCAGTACTTC	CASSIPTSSQETQYF
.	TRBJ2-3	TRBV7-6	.	TGTGCCAGCAGCTTACCGCTAGCCGACACTAGCACAGATACGCAGTATTTT	CASSLPLADTSTDTQYF
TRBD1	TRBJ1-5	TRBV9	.	TGTGCCAGCAGCGTAACAGGGGGACGGCAGCCCCAGCATTTT	CASSVTGGRQPQHF
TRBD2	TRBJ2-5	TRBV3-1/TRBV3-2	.	TGTGCCAGCAGCCAGGGAGGGCTGCGGACAAAAGAGACCCAGTACTTC	CASSQGGLRTKETQYF
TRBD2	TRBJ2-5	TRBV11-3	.	TGTGCCAGCAGCTCCAGACTAGCGGGGGGCCCTCACCAAGAGACCCAGTACTTC	CASSSRLAGGPHQETQYF
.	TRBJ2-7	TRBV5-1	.	TGCGCCTCGTCCGGAGAGGACTCTTGGGACGAGCAGTACTTC	CASSGEDSWDEQYF
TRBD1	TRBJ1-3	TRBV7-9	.	TGTGCCAGCAGCCCTACAGGGGCTGGAAACACCATATATTTT	CASSPTGAGNTIYF
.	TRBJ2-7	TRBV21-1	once	TGTGCCAGCAGCAAGGAGGGGAACGACGAGCAGTACTTC	CASSKEGNDEQYF
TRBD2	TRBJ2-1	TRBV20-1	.	TGCAGTGCTAGTCGGGGGGGTTCTTACAATGAGCAGTTCTTC	CSASRGGSYNEQFF
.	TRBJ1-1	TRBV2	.	TGTGCCAGCAGTGAAGGTTTCGGCCGGGACCTCGGGAACACTGAAGCTTTCTTT	CASSEGFGRDLGNTEAFF
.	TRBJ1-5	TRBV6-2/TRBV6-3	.	TGTGCCAGCAGTCAACCGGGATTTGGGAATCAGCCCCAGCATTTT	CASSQPGFGNQPQHF
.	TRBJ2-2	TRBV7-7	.	TGTGCTAGCAGCTTAGCCGAGACCGGGGAGCTGTTTTTT	CASSLAETGELFF
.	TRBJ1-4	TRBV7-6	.	TGTGCCAGCAGCTCAGGTTGGGCAGCAACTAATGAAAAACTGTTTTTT	CASSSGWAATNEKLFF
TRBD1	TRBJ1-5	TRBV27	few	TGTGCCAGCAGTTTCGACAGGGACAATCAGCCCCAGCATTTT	CASSFDRDNQPQHF
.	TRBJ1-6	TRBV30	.	TGTGCCTGGAGTAGAGGGAATTCACCCCTCCACTTT	CAWSRGNSPLHF
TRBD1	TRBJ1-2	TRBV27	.	TGTGCCAGCAGAAAAACGACAGGGTATGGCTACACCTTC	CASRKTTGYGYTF
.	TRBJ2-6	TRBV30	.	TGTGCCTGGACCCTGGGGCCTGGGGCCAACGTCCTGACTTTC	CAWTLGPGANVLTF
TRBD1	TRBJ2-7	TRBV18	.	TGTGCCAGCTCACCACCATTTGGGACAGGGGGCCACGAGCAGTACTTC	CASSPPFGTGGHEQYF
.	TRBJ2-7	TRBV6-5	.	TGTGCCAGCAGTTCCGGACGGGATTGGGGCATCTACGAGCAGTACTTC	CASSSGRDWGIYEQYF
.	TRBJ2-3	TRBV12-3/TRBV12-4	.	TGTGCCAGCAGTTTCGGATCCACAGATACGCAGTATTTT	CASSFGSTDTQYF
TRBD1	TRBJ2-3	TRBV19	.	TGTGCCAGTAGGAAGCAGGGGGCCACAGATACGCAGTATTTT	CASRKQGATDTQYF
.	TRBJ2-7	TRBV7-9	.	TGTGCCAGCAGAGGACAGACCTACGAGCAGTACTTC	CASRGQTYEQYF
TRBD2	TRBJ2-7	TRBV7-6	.	TGTGCCAGCAGCTTAGAGGGACTAGCGGGTTTCGAGCAGTACTTC	CASSLEGLAGFEQYF
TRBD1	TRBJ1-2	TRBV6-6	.	TGTGCCAGCAGTTACGACGAACAGGGGGTCTATGGCTACACCTTC	CASSYDEQGVYGYTF
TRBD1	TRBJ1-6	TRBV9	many	TGTGCCAGCAGCGTATGGCCGGACAGGGAGAATTCACCCCTCCACTTT	CASSVWPDRENSPLHF
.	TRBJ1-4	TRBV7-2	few	TGTGCCAGCAGCTTAGCCCGGAGGTCAAAACTGTTTTTT	CASSLARRSKLFF
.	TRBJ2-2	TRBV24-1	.	TGTGCCACCAGTGATCCTGCTGGCAAAGGGACCGGGGAGCTGTTTTTT	CATSDPAGKGTGELFF
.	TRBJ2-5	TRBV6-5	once	TGTGCCAGCAGTTACTCGGGGCTAGCTACGGTGGAGACCCAGTACTTC	CASSYSGLATVETQYF
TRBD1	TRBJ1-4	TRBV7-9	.	TGTGCCAGCAGCTTAAATATCGGGACAGGGGGAACTAATGAAAAACTGTTTTTT	CASSLNIGTGGTNEKLFF
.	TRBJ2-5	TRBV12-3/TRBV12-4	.	TGTGCCAGCAGTTTAACGTTGGAGACCCAGTACTTC	CASSLTLETQYF